The 18 T cell receptor beta chains listed next were all sequenced from one sample in a study of cytomegalovirus exposure and HLA in healthy donors. Sequenced by immunoSEQ multiplex PCR; TCRdb stores in-frame clones only, minus some. The sample yields 250,000 or so clones, roughly 87% seen once. The sequenced sample consisted of PBMCs. Source of these receptors: a man aged 18-30 years in good health and CMV-seropositive.

The V gene is TRBV23-1, the J gene TRBJ2-1, with D perhaps matching TRBD1 (5 bases). TRBV23-1 is annotated as an ORF whose role is uncertain. The V gene lost 2 bases and the J gene lost 5 bases, with 10 bases spanning the gap. The CDR3 is 14 amino acids. Here the CDR3 DNA reads TGCGCCAGCAGTCAACGAGAAGGGGACAATGAGCAGTTCTTC. This encodes CASSQREGDNEQFF.

This rearrangement joins TRBV11-2 to TRBJ1-1, with D possibly TRBD1 on 5 matching bases. Trimming pared 1 base from V and 7 bases from J, leaving 10 bases between. The V gene's germline CDR1 is SGHAT and CDR2 FQNNGV. This CDR3 has 13 residues. CDR3 DNA sequence: TGTGCCAGCAGCTTAGCCGGGGCCATTGAAGCTTTCTTT. Encoded protein: CASSLAGAIEAFF.

The chain links TRBV19 to TRBJ2-4; D remains unclear. The length of the CDR3 is 15 residues. V lost 5 bases and J 0 bases, leaving 11 bases between the germline ends. Germline V lookup: CDR1 LNHDA, CDR2 SQIVND (reference sequence). Here the CDR3 reads CASSDGALAKNIQYF. CDR3 bases: TGTGCCAGTAGTGACGGCGCACTAGCCAAAAACATTCAGTACTTC.

CDR3 nucleotides: TGCAGCGTTGCAACCCGAGCGGGAGTGATGGATGAGCAGTTCTTC. It yields the protein CSVATRAGVMDEQFF. This rearrangement joins TRBV29-1 to TRBJ2-1, with 8 positions matching TRBD2. Germline V gene lookup returns CDR1 SQVTM and CDR2 ANQGSEA. V lost 4 bases, J lost 8 bases, and 13 bases stayed unmatched. The length of the CDR3 is 15 residues.

The gene calls are TRBV2 and TRBJ2-3; D unresolved. CDR3 length: 11 amino acids. CDR1 SNHLY and CDR2 FYNNEI come from the germline V gene. The ends were cut back, 6 bases at V and 5 bases at J, with 6 bases in the middle. The DNA for the CDR3 is TGTGCCAGCAGGGTTCGAGATACGCAGTATTTT. The encoded protein is CASRVRDTQYF.

The gene calls are TRBV18 and TRBJ1-1; D might be TRBD1 (6 bases). CDR1 and CDR2 (germline): KGHSH, LQKENI. V was pared by 2 bases and J by 0 bases, with 7 bases between. The CDR3 loop spans 14 amino acids. The CDR3 sequence: CASSPGTMNTEAFF. In DNA, the CDR3 is TGTGCCAGCTCACCAGGGACAATGAACACTGAAGCTTTCTTT. Using reference TRBV18 and TRBJ1-1 for the parts outside the CDR3, the full variable domain is NAGVMQNPRHLVRRRGQEARLRCSPMKGHSHVYWYRQLPEEGLKFMVYLQKENIIDESGMPKERFSAEFPKEGPSILRIQQVVRGDSAAYFCASSPGTMNTEAFFGQGTRLTVV.

As DNA, the CDR3 is TGCGCCAGCAGCTTTTCTCCTGGGACTAGCACAGATACGCAGTATTTT. This gives the protein CASSFSPGTSTDTQYF. The chain carries TRBV4-3 and TRBJ2-3, with D possibly being TRBD2 (6 bases). Germline-derived CDR1 and CDR2 are LGHNA and YSLEER. The CDR3 covers 16 residues. The germline V and J ends were trimmed by 5 bases and 0 bases, with 15 bases remaining between them.

The genes are TRBV10-3 and TRBJ2-7; D remains unclear. The germline gives CDR1 ENHRY, CDR2 SYGVKD. Trimming took 4 bases from V and 9 from J, leaving 22 bases between them. This CDR3 comprises 15 residues. DNA of the CDR3: TGTGCCATCAGTGGTGGCGTGCGCAATCTTGAGTGGCAGTACTTC. It yields the protein CAISGGVRNLEWQYF.

The genes are TRBV5-4 and TRBJ1-3, with 8 bases matching TRBD1. CDR1 is SGHNT, CDR2 YYREEE, per germline (reference sequence). The CDR3 has 14 residues. J was trimmed by 2 bases and V by 4 bases; bases with no gene match: 2. Here the CDR3 reads CASSPTGAGNTIYF. In DNA form, the CDR3 reads TGTGCCAGCAGCCCGACAGGGGCTGGAAACACCATATATTTT.

The chain has TRBV4-3 and TRBJ2-5, with D unclear. Trimming took 2 bases from V and 5 from J, leaving 9 bases between them. Germline lookup yields CDR1 LGHNA and CDR2 YSLEER. The CDR3 extends over 13 amino acids. The CDR3 DNA reads TGCGCCAGCAGCCAATCCGTGGGGGAGACCCAGTACTTC. This gives the protein CASSQSVGETQYF.

The gene calls are TRBV28 and TRBJ1-5; no clear D. CDR1 MDHEN and CDR2 SYDVKM come from the germline V gene. The CDR3 has 13 amino acids. V was cut by 3 bases and J by 1 base, with 4 bases left in between. The CDR3 DNA sequence: TGTGCCAGCAGTTTTGTCAGCAATCAGCCCCAGCATTTT. Protein sequence: CASSFVSNQPQHF.

The chain couples TRBV19 to TRBJ2-2; 8 bases align to TRBD1. In germline, CDR1 is LNHDA, CDR2 SQIVND (reference sequence). Trimming took 6 bases from V and 7 from J; bases not matched to a gene: 13. The CDR3 has 16 amino acids. The CDR3 is CASSEDRGSPYGELFF. The CDR3 nucleotides are TGTGCCAGTAGCGAAGACAGGGGATCGCCATACGGGGAGCTGTTTTTT.

This chain links TRBV5-4 with TRBJ2-7; TRBD2 might be the D (6 bases). The germline gives CDR1 SGHNT, CDR2 YYREEE (reference sequence). This CDR3 is built from 14 residues. Trimming took off 7 bases at V and 7 bases at J, with 21 bases between the two ends. CDR3 DNA: TGTGCCAGCTCTCCCGGAGGGCCTAAGGGGGAGCAGTACTTC. This translates into CASSPGGPKGEQYF.

This chain uses TRBV30 with TRBJ1-1; 7 bases agree with TRBD1. Germline lookup yields CDR1 GTSNPN and CDR2 SVGIG (reference sequence). Germline trimming cut 7 bases from V and 1 base from J; bases unmatched to any gene: 3. The CDR3 spans 12 residues. This chain's CDR3 is CASGGGNTEAFF. The CDR3 region has the DNA TGTGCCTCAGGGGGGGGGAACACTGAAGCTTTCTTT.

This sequence joins TRBV18 and TRBJ2-2, with D maybe TRBD1 (6 bases). The germline V gene has CDR1 KGHSH and CDR2 LQKENI. V lost 6 bases and J 0 bases, leaving 14 bases between the germline ends. The CDR3 totals 16 residues. The CDR3 is CASSPANRANTGELFF. The CDR3 nucleotides are TGTGCCAGCTCCCCCGCCAACAGGGCGAACACCGGGGAGCTGTTTTTT.

The rearrangement joins TRBV19 to TRBJ1-4; D remains unclear. The ends were cut back, 5 bases at V and 7 bases at J, with 8 bases in the middle. CDR3 length: 12 residues. Germline CDR1 LNHDA, CDR2 SQIVND (reference sequence). CDR3: CASSSLGEKLFF. For the CDR3, the DNA is TGTGCCAGTAGTTCTTTAGGTGAAAAACTGTTTTTT.

The chain links TRBV27 to TRBJ1-5; D is possibly TRBD1 (6 bases). CDR3 size: 13 residues. CDR1 MNHEY and CDR2 SMNVEV come from the germline V gene (reference sequence). Trimming removed 4 bases at V and 10 bases at J, with 14 bases between. The DNA of the CDR3 is TGTGCCAGCAGTTATGCCAGGGGTCAACCCCAGCATTTT. Encoded protein: CASSYARGQPQHF.

The chain is built from TRBV6-5 and TRBJ2-5; D perhaps matches TRBD1 (6 bases). With 6 bases removed from V and 6 bases from J, the gap between germline ends came to 20 bases. Germline assignment: CDR1 MNHEY and CDR2 SVGAGI. The CDR3 is 15 amino acids. Written as DNA, the CDR3 is TGTGCCAGCAGACTCCTAGGGCAGGGGACGCAGACCCAGTACTTC. It translates to CASRLLGQGTQTQYF.